These 31 T cell receptor beta chains came from one sample sequenced in a study of T cells in Graves' hyperthyroidism and ophthalmopathy. There were TCR beta CDR3 regions amplified from RNA transcripts. During a first-round RT-PCR of the TCR CDR3, the HTBI primer set was used. MiXCR, applied by TCRdb to the multiplex PCR reads, yields one record per CDR3 protein. The repertoire includes some 350,000 distinct CDR3 sequences, roughly 25% of them detected once, and around 79% sits in the top ten. Sequencing was done on a sample of blood. The receptors shown here come from a man aged 45 to 65 with Graves' hyperthyroidism.

At least ten counts were recorded for this clonotype. This chain joins TRBV28 and TRBJ2-7; D gene ambiguous. V was trimmed by 5 bases and J by 3 bases, leaving 5 bases between them. Germline V gene sequence: CDR1 MDHEN, CDR2 SYDVKM. The CDR3 runs to 11 residues. CDR3 loop: CASSPYYEQYF. DNA of the CDR3: TGTGCCAGCAGTCCTTACTACGAGCAGTACTTC.

This clonotype was recorded at least ten times. The chain combines TRBV2 with TRBJ2-3; D remains unclear. The CDR3 is made up of 13 amino acids. Germline CDR1 is SNHLY and CDR2 is FYNNEI. The V end was cut by 1 base, the J end by 6 bases, with 8 bases between. CDR3 nucleotides: TGTGCCAGCAGTGAAGACGGGTTCGATACGCAGTATTTT. It codes for CASSEDGFDTQYF.

This clonotype was found many times. The chain recombines TRBV6-1 with TRBJ2-1; TRBD2 matches at 12 bases. The V gene's germline CDR1 is MNHNS and CDR2 SASEGT. The CDR3 is 17 residues long. After removal of 3 bases from V and 1 base from J, the junction contained 4 bases not matched to a gene. The CDR3 is CASSERGLAGSYNEQFF. The CDR3 region has the DNA TGTGCCAGCAGTGAGCGCGGACTAGCGGGATCCTACAATGAGCAGTTCTTC.

This clonotype showed up many times. The chain links TRBV11-3 to TRBJ2-1; D uncertain. The CDR3 length is 12 residues. Deletions cut 5 bases from V and 9 bases from J, with 11 bases between. Germline values: CDR1 SGHNT, CDR2 YENEEA. The DNA for the CDR3 is TGTGCCAGCAGCCATCTAGATCTTGAGCAGTTCTTC. Amino acids: CASSHLDLEQFF.

This chain uses TRBV7-3 with TRBJ2-1, with TRBD2 matching 10 bases. After removal of 0 bases from V and 7 bases from J, the junction contained 12 bases not matched to a gene. Germline assignment: CDR1 SGHTA and CDR2 FQGTGA. The CDR3 is 18 residues long. The chain's CDR3 is CASSLTFTSGKSHNEQFF. CDR3 bases: TGTGCCAGCAGCTTAACGTTTACTAGCGGGAAATCTCATAATGAGCAGTTCTTC.

This clonotype was seen repeatedly, ten times or more. The chain has TRBV2 and TRBJ2-1, with a weak D call TRBD2 (6 bases). CDR3 length: 13 residues. CDR1 is SNHLY and CDR2 is FYNNEI in the germline V gene. Trimming pared 6 bases from V and 6 bases from J, leaving 12 bases between. This CDR3 reads CASRAGTSNEQFF. CDR3 nucleotides: TGTGCCAGCAGGGCCGGGACTTCCAATGAGCAGTTCTTC.

CDR3 DNA sequence: TGTGCCAGCAGGGGCCAGATCTACGAGCAGTACTTC. Amino acid sequence: CASRGQIYEQYF. The rearrangement joins TRBV28 to TRBJ2-7, with D uncertain. Per germline, CDR1 MDHEN and CDR2 SYDVKM. The ends were cut back, 6 bases at V and 3 bases at J, with 9 bases in the middle. CDR3 length equals 12 residues. The entire variable domain, with the rest obtained from reference TRBV28 and TRBJ2-7, is as follows: DVKVTQSSRYLVKRTGEKVFLECVQDMDHENMFWYRQDPGLGLRLIYFSYDVKMKEKGDIPEGYSVSREKKERFSLILESASTNQTSMYLCASRGQIYEQYFGPGTRLTVT.

About this clonotype itself: An end of the junction differs from the germline gene, which may be a read error. The chain recombines TRBV28 with TRBJ2-1, with D perhaps matching TRBD2 (6 bases). The CDR3 sequence is 18 residues long. The V gene's germline CDR1 is MDHEN and CDR2 SYDVKM. CDR3 DNA: TGTGCCAGCAGCCTCCAAGTGTTAGCGGCTAGCTCCTACAATGGGCAGTTCTTC. It encodes CASSLQVLAASSYNGQFF. The full variable domain, in which reference TRBV28 and TRBJ2-1 provide the parts outside the CDR3, is DVKVTQSSRYLVKRTGEKVFLECVQDMDHENMFWYRQDPGLGLRLIYFSYDVKMKEKGDIPEGYSVSREKKERFSLILESASTNQTSMYLCASSLQVLAASSYNGQFFGPGTRLTVL.

This clonotype was seen only a few times. The chain links TRBV18 to TRBJ2-5; TRBD1 agrees at 7 bases. The germline CDR1 and CDR2 sequences are KGHSH and LQKENI. V shed 6 bases and J 2 bases; nucleotides not matched to a gene: 9. This CDR3 is built from 15 residues. The CDR3 loop is CASSPGQQLQETQYF. For the CDR3, the DNA is TGTGCCAGCTCCCCGGGACAGCAACTTCAAGAGACCCAGTACTTC.

V gene TRBV24-1 combines with J gene TRBJ2-1; possibly TRBD1 or TRBD2 for D (5 bases each). Trimming removed 4 bases from V and 7 bases from J, with 28 bases in between. This CDR3 comprises 19 residues. The V gene's germline CDR1 is KGHDR and CDR2 SFDVKD. For the CDR3, the DNA is TGTGCCACCAGTGACCCTGTGGGTCCCTCTGGGGGAGTAAGTAATGAGCAGTTCTTC. Protein product: CATSDPVGPSGGVSNEQFF.

J is TRBJ2-3 and V is TRBV19; D unclear. This CDR3 is 11 amino acids long. Germline V gene sequence: CDR1 LNHDA, CDR2 SQIVND (reference sequence). Trimming removed 3 bases from V and 6 bases from J, with 4 bases in between. The CDR3 DNA reads TGTGCCAGTAGTATCGCGGATACGCAGTATTTT. Protein sequence: CASSIADTQYF. The full variable domain, completed using reference TRBV19 and TRBJ2-3, is DGGITQSPKYLFRKEGQNVTLSCEQNLNHDAMYWYRQDPGQGLRLIYYSQIVNDFQKGDIAEGYSVSREKKESFPLTVTSAQKNPTAFYLCASSIADTQYFGPGTRLTVL.

This clonotype occurred a few times. V usage is TRBV11-3 and J usage is TRBJ2-3, with a weak D call TRBD2 (6 bases). CDR1 and CDR2 from the germline V gene are SGHNT and YENEEA. CDR3 size: 20 residues. V was clipped by 4 bases and J by 3 bases, with 29 bases between them. CDR3 coding DNA: TGTGCCAGCAGCTACCCCCGGGACTGGCGGCTACGGACCTTGACAGATACGCAGTATTTT. Protein sequence: CASSYPRDWRLRTLTDTQYF.

The table lists this clonotype with many counts. V gene TRBV20-1 combines with J gene TRBJ2-3, with a possible D match to TRBD2 (6 bases). Trimming pared 3 bases from V and 5 bases from J, leaving 12 bases between. Germline-derived CDR1 and CDR2 are DFQATT and SNEGSKA (reference sequence). This CDR3 comprises 13 residues. This chain's CDR3 is CSASREIGDTQYF. CDR3 DNA: TGCAGTGCTAGTCGGGAGATTGGAGATACGCAGTATTTT.

The chain carries TRBV5-1 and TRBJ1-4; D unresolved. V was shortened by 4 bases and J by 7 bases, with 14 bases between the two germline ends. Germline CDR1 is SGHRS and CDR2 is YFSETQ. The CDR3 extends over 14 amino acids. CDR3 bases: TGCGCCAGCAGCATCGCTAATTTGGGTGAAAAACTGTTTTTT. It yields the protein CASSIANLGEKLFF. Based on the CDR3 plus reference TRBV5-1 and TRBJ1-4, the full variable domain is KAGVTQTPRYLIKTRGQQVTLSCSPISGHRSVSWYQQTPGQGLQFLFEYFSETQRNKGNFPGRFSGRQFSNSRSEMNVSTLELGDSALYLCASSIANLGEKLFFGSGTQLSVL.

This clonotype showed up just a few times. J is TRBJ2-4 and V is TRBV13; 7 nucleotides align to TRBD2. In germline, CDR1 is PRHDT, CDR2 FYEKMQ (reference sequence). Trimming took 5 bases from V and 10 from J; bases not matched to a gene: 8. The CDR3 is 13 amino acids. DNA for the CDR3: TGTGCCAGCAGCGGGGAGCGGGATGGGATTCAGTACTTC. Amino acids: CASSGERDGIQYF.

Only one count was recorded for this clonotype. The CDR3 loop reads CARLRTGHPSNNEQFF. The DNA for the CDR3 is TGTGCCAGATTAAGAACCGGACACCCATCCAACAATGAGCAGTTCTTC. V is TRBV25-1 and J is TRBJ2-1; perhaps TRBD1 as D (5 bases). Germline loops: CDR1 MGHDK, CDR2 SYGVNS. Trimming removed 9 bases from V and 5 bases from J, with 23 bases in between. The CDR3 length is 16 residues.

The CDR3 reads CASGFLTSGRTDTQYF. CDR3 DNA sequence: TGTGCTAGTGGTTTTCTGACTAGCGGGAGGACAGATACGCAGTATTTT. The chain couples TRBV12-5 to TRBJ2-3; 13 bases are shared with TRBD2. Germline trimming cut 3 bases from V and 3 bases from J; bases unmatched to any gene: 3. This CDR3 region has 16 residues. The germline V gene has CDR1 LGHNT and CDR2 FRNRAP. Combining the CDR3 with reference TRBV12-5 and TRBJ2-3 gives the whole variable domain DARVTQTPRHKVTEMGQEVTMRCQPILGHNTVFWYRQTMMQGLELLAYFRNRAPLDDSGMPKDRFSAEMPDATLATLKIQPSEPRDSAVYFCASGFLTSGRTDTQYFGPGTRLTVL.

The rearrangement links TRBV20-1 to TRBJ1-3; D uncertain. From germline, CDR1 is DFQATT and CDR2 SNEGSKA (reference sequence). V lost 3 bases and J 0 bases, leaving 15 bases between the germline ends. This CDR3 contains 16 residues. This CDR3 reads CSASEGSPGSGNTIYF. In DNA, the CDR3 is TGCAGTGCTAGTGAAGGGTCCCCGGGCTCTGGAAACACCATATATTTT.

This clonotype appeared a single time. V is TRBV12-3 or TRBV12-4 and J is TRBJ2-7, with D tentatively TRBD1 or TRBD2 (7 bases each). Trimming shortened V by 5 bases and J by 4 bases, and 15 bases separated the two germline ends. The CDR3 extends over 14 amino acids. This chain's CDR3 is CASSAPGGGYEQYF. In DNA form, the CDR3 reads TGTGCCAGCAGTGCCCCAGGGGGGGGTTACGAGCAGTACTTC.

With regard to this clonotype: The germline gene is not matched at one end of the junction; a read error may be the cause. The CDR3 nucleotides are TGCAGCGCGGACGAACAGGGGTTGAAGACTGAAGCTTTCTTT. It translates to CSADEQGLKTEAFF. This chain links TRBV29-1 with TRBJ1-1, with 7 bases fitting TRBD1. Germline values: CDR1 SQVTM, CDR2 ANQGSEA. The CDR3 extends over 14 amino acids.

This chain joins TRBV9 and TRBJ2-5; a possible D gene is TRBD2 (5 bases). This CDR3 region has 16 residues. V was shortened by 1 base and J by 0 bases, with 13 bases between the two germline ends. Germline loops: CDR1 SGDLS, CDR2 YYNGEE. CDR3 DNA sequence: TGTGCCAGCAGCGTATCGGGCGGGTCGTACCAAGAGACCCAGTACTTC. This translates into CASSVSGGSYQETQYF.

In its sample, this clonotype was seen a few times. The V call is TRBV12-3 or TRBV12-4, the J call TRBJ2-3; TRBD1 might be the D (6 bases). This CDR3 comprises 13 residues. The V end was cut by 4 bases, the J end by 4 bases, with 9 bases between. The CDR3 region is CASSSGVADTQYF. Here the CDR3 DNA reads TGTGCCAGCAGTTCAGGGGTAGCAGATACGCAGTATTTT.

This clonotype has more than one count but fewer than ten. The chain employs TRBV11-3 and TRBJ2-2; 8 bases agree with TRBD2. Germline V gene data show CDR1 as SGHNT and CDR2 as YENEEA. J was trimmed by 7 bases and V by 1 base; bases with no gene match: 5. This CDR3 contains 15 residues. The CDR3 DNA follows: TGTGCCAGCAGCTTAGCGGCGGGAGGAGGCGGGGAGCTGTTTTTT. Residues: CASSLAAGGGGELFF. The variable domain in full, with the rest retrieved from reference TRBV11-3 and TRBJ2-2, is EAGVVQSPRYKIIEKKQPVAFWCNPISGHNTLYWYLQNLGQGPELLIRYENEEAVDDSQLPKDRFSAERLKGVDSTLKIQPAELGDSAVYLCASSLAAGGGGELFFGEGSRLTVL.

This clonotype was counted between two and nine times. The DNA for the CDR3 is TGTGCCAGCATTAACTCCGGGACCAAGAACACTGAAGCTTTCTTT. Translation: CASINSGTKNTEAFF. This chain links TRBV6-5 with TRBJ1-1; D is perhaps TRBD1 (5 bases). V was clipped by 7 bases and J by 1 base, with 16 bases between them. The CDR3 consists of 15 residues. Germline V gene data show CDR1 as MNHEY and CDR2 as SVGAGI.

At least ten counts were recorded for this clonotype. The chain combines TRBV6-1 with TRBJ2-1; TRBD2 agrees at 11 bases. This CDR3 is 18 amino acids long. CDR1 and CDR2 from the germline V gene are MNHNS and SASEGT. Germline trimming cut 7 bases from V and 0 bases from J; bases unmatched to any gene: 11. CDR3 coding DNA: TGTGCCAGCATCGAACGGACTAGCGGGCAGAGCTCCTACAATGAGCAGTTCTTC. It is translated as CASIERTSGQSSYNEQFF.

The chain has TRBV10-3 and TRBJ2-7; no reliable D call. The CDR3 has 16 amino acids. V was clipped by 0 bases and J by 0 bases, with 12 bases between them. The germline CDR1 and CDR2 sequences are ENHRY and SYGVKD. CDR3 protein: CAISESVLRSSYEQYF. CDR3 coding DNA: TGTGCCATCAGTGAGTCGGTGCTCAGGAGCTCCTACGAGCAGTACTTC.

J is TRBJ1-2 and V is TRBV28; 8 positions match TRBD1. V was pared by 8 bases and J by 6 bases, with 5 bases of the junction left unmatched. Per germline, CDR1 MDHEN and CDR2 SYDVKM. This CDR3 has 12 amino acids. The CDR3 region has the DNA TGTGCCAGCGGGGACAGGAACGATGGCTACACCTTC. Protein sequence: CASGDRNDGYTF.

The table lists this clonotype with many counts. J is TRBJ2-2 and V is TRBV3-1; D call uncertain. Deletions cut 6 bases from V and 1 base from J, with 3 bases between. Germline V gene sequence: CDR1 LGHDT, CDR2 YNNKEL (reference sequence). The CDR3 has 12 amino acids. CDR3 region: CASRLNTGELFF. CDR3 nucleotide sequence: TGTGCCAGCAGATTGAACACCGGGGAGCTGTTTTTT.

The chain combines TRBV7-2 with TRBJ2-4; possibly TRBD2 for D (5 bases). The CDR3 has 18 residues. With 7 bases removed from V and 0 bases from J, the gap between germline ends came to 22 bases. Germline CDR1 reads SGHTA; CDR2 reads FQGNSA. For the CDR3, the DNA is TGTGCCAGCACCCCAACTCAGCGCCTTGGACTAGCCAAAAACATTCAGTACTTC. Residues: CASTPTQRLGLAKNIQYF.

In its sample, this clonotype was seen many times. CDR3 sequence reads: CASSPGGQFDGETQYF. The DNA of the CDR3 is TGCGCCAGCAGCCCGGGGGGACAATTCGACGGAGAGACCCAGTACTTC. The V call is TRBV5-1, the J call TRBJ2-5, with TRBD2 as a possible D gene (7 bases). The CDR3 spans 16 residues. The V end was cut by 4 bases, the J end by 4 bases, with 20 bases between. The germline V gene encodes CDR1 SGHRS and CDR2 YFSETQ. Full variable domain (remainder filled in from reference TRBV5-1 and TRBJ2-5): KAGVTQTPRYLIKTRGQQVTLSCSPISGHRSVSWYQQTPGQGLQFLFEYFSETQRNKGNFPGRFSGRQFSNSRSEMNVSTLELGDSALYLCASSPGGQFDGETQYFGPGTRLLVL.

V and J are TRBV3-1 and TRBJ2-5; TRBD2 might be the D (6 bases). The CDR3 consists of 16 residues. The V gene lost 0 bases and the J gene lost 5 bases, with 16 bases spanning the gap. Germline CDR1 and CDR2: LGHDT and YNNKEL (reference sequence). CDR3 coding DNA: TGTGCCAGCAGCCAAGATGCGGGGCCCGCCGGGGAGACCCAGTACTTC. Protein: CASSQDAGPAGETQYF.